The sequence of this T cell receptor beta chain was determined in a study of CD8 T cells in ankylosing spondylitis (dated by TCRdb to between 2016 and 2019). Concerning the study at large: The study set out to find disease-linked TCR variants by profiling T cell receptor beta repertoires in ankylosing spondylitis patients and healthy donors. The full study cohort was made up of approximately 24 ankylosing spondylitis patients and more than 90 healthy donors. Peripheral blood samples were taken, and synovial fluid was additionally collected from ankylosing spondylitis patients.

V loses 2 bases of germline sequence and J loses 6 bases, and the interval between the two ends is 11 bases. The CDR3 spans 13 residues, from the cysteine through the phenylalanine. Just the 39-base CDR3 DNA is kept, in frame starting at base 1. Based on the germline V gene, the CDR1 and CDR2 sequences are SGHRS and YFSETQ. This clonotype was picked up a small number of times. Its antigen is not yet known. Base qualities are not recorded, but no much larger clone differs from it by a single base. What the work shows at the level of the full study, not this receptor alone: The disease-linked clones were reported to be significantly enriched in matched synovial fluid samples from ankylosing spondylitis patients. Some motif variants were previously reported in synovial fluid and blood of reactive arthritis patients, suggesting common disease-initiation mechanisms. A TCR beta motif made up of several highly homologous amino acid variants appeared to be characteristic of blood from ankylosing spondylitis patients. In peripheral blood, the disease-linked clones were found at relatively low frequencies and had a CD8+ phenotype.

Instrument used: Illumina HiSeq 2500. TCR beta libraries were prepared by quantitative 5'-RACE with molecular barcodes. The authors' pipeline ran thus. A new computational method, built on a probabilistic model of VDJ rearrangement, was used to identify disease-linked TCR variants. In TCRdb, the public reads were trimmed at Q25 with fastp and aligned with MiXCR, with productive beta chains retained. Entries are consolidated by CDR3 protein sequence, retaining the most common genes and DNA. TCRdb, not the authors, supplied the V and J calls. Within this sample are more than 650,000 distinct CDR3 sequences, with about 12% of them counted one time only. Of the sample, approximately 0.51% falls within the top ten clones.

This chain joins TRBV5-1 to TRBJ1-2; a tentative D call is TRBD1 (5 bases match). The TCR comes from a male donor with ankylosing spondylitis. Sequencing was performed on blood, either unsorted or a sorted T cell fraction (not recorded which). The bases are TGCGCCAGCAGCTTCCCGGGGGTGGATGGCTACACCTTC. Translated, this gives CASSFPGVDGYTF.